This record looks at one T cell receptor (beta chain) sequence and its context. This clone was found a few times. Its antigen is unknown. Per-nucleotide qualities are absent, and no much larger clonotype sits a single base away. The data belong to a study of blood T cell repertoires in COVID-19 (dated by TCRdb to 2018 to 2020). About the study as a whole: Samples from collaborators originated in the United States, Italy and Spain and spanned both the acute and convalescent phases of COVID-19. Where available, HLA class I and class II types were obtained from metadata supplied by the sample provider rather than from assay-based typing. The prospective study material was composed of cDNA or gDNA derived from T cells, B-cell-depleted T cells, or PBMCs. A freely available public database, intended as a resource for researchers studying the immune response to SARS-CoV-2, is where the repertoires were released. The samples were drawn from the first 160 participants of the ongoing ImmuneRACE study and from some 1,300 subjects provided by 6 global collaborators. Nearly every sample came with metadata listing a de-identified subject ID, COVID-19 status, age in years and sex. Deeply sampled blood TCRbeta repertoires from subjects exposed to, actively infected with, or recovered from COVID-19 were included in the dataset. Study-wide findings and limitations: Clinical and demographic metadata were provided uncurated, with the amount varying by source and participant.

The CDR3 covers 15 residues, taking in both the cysteine and the phenylalanine. Kept here is only the CDR3 DNA, which spans 45 bases and is read in frame from base 1. Trimming takes 0 bases from V and 0 bases from J, and the germline ends sit 9 bases apart. The germline V gene specifies SGHDT as CDR1 and YYEEEE as CDR2. Collaborating institutions collected whole blood in K2EDTA tubes following their own protocols. Collaborator samples were shipped for TCRbeta analysis as frozen whole blood, isolated PBMCs, or DNA extracted from either sample type. TCRbeta CDR3 regions were amplified from genomic DNA using the immunoSEQ Assay, a bias-controlled multiplex PCR. Per the authors' processing: The number of nucleated cells in each sample was estimated from the amplification of reference gene primers within the assay. To quantify the absolute abundance of each unique TCRbeta CDR3 rearrangement, sequence reads were collapsed and filtered. Productive Simpson clonality was computed per sample as the square root of Simpson's diversity index over productive rearrangements. TCRdb obtained this table from immuneACCESS and retained in-frame rearrangements with V and J assigned. These tables miss some clones; where compared with another copy, unresolved V genes account for less than half of the shortfall, and the remainder is unexplained. D and trimming come from the DNA, and the V and J calls and clone size come from that table. In this sample the table shows under 250,000 clones, almost 85% of which occur a single time. 4% of the sample is in the top ten clones.

The sequence joins TRBV5-6 to TRBJ1-1; TRBD1 is a weak D gene call, 5 bases matching. The sample was peripheral blood. This clonotype was obtained from a man between 50 and 59 years old with acute or convalescent COVID-19. Here is the DNA: TGTGCCAGCAGCTTGGCCGGACACCTGAACACTGAAGCTTTCTTT. It translates to CASSLAGHLNTEAFF.